The 20 T cell receptor beta chains given below trace back to one sample, sequenced in a study of beta chain features in type 1 diabetes. Broader study findings: All four CD4+ subsets from Type 1 diabetes patients carried moderately but significantly shorter TCRB CDR3s.

Isolated RNA was reverse transcribed in full, so expressed TCRB transcripts were sequenced. Assay: immunoSEQ multiplex PCR; the TCRdb copy retains only in-frame clones and omits some. This table holds 600,000 to 700,000 clones, 12% found once. Their antigens remain unidentified. Sequencing was performed on naive CD4+ T cells from blood. These receptors were obtained from a man aged 25 to 40 with type 1 diabetes.

This clone was counted a few times. The rearrangement uses TRBV5-1 and TRBJ2-7; TRBD1 might be the D (5 bases). V dropped 0 bases and J dropped 7 bases, with 11 bases sitting between them. Germline CDR1 SGHRS, CDR2 YFSETQ. The CDR3 runs to 13 residues. Here the CDR3 reads CASSLGRANEQYF. CDR3 in DNA: TGCGCCAGCAGCTTGGGCAGGGCGAATGAGCAGTACTTC.

The V and J genes are TRBV11-2 and TRBJ2-2; D not resolved. CDR1 and CDR2 from the germline V gene are SGHAT and FQNNGV. CDR3 length: 14 residues. Trimming shortened V by 3 bases and J by 1 base, and 6 bases separated the two germline ends. This CDR3 is CASSFVLNTGELFF. DNA for the CDR3: TGTGCCAGCAGCTTCGTCCTGAACACCGGGGAGCTGTTTTTT.

Only a few counts were recorded for this clone. The chain recombines TRBV7-9 with TRBJ1-2; tentative D call: TRBD1 (6 bases). CDR3 size: 13 residues. V lost 5 bases and J 2 bases, leaving 9 bases between the germline ends. Germline CDR1 and CDR2: SEHNR and FQNEAQ (reference sequence). The CDR3 spells CASSNRANYGYTF. CDR3 nucleotides: TGTGCCAGCAGCAACAGGGCCAACTATGGCTACACCTTC.

The CDR3 spells CASSSARRVNEQFF. Here the CDR3 DNA reads TGTGCCAGCAGCTCAGCCCGCAGGGTCAATGAGCAGTTCTTC. The gene calls are TRBV7-6 and TRBJ2-1; a weak D match, TRBD1 (5 bases). V lost 4 bases and J lost 6, with 13 bases in between. The CDR3 is made up of 14 amino acids. The germline CDR1 and CDR2 sequences are SGHVS and FNYEAQ.

V usage is TRBV10-3 and J usage is TRBJ2-5; 7 bases map to TRBD2. V lost 10 bases to trimming and J lost 2 bases; unmatched junction nucleotides: 7. The CDR3 totals 13 residues. Germline values: CDR1 ENHRY, CDR2 SYGVKD. The DNA for the CDR3 is TGTGCCACCATAGAGGGAGGGCAAGAGACCCAGTACTTC. It encodes CATIEGGQETQYF.

This clone came up a few times. The chain carries TRBV13 and TRBJ1-1, with D possibly TRBD1 on 5 matching bases. CDR3 length equals 16 residues. Trimming shortened V by 0 bases and J by 1 base, and 12 bases separated the two germline ends. Germline CDR1 and CDR2: PRHDT and FYEKMQ (reference sequence). Written as DNA, the CDR3 is TGTGCCAGCAGCTTAGGCCTTCAAGGGACGAACACTGAAGCTTTCTTT. Protein sequence: CASSLGLQGTNTEAFF.

A word on this clone: The junction departs from the called germline gene at one end, perhaps through a read error. The CDR3 DNA reads TGCAGCGTTGCCCCAGGGTCCTTCGAGCAGTACTTC. Translation gives CSVAPGSFEQYF. This chain connects TRBV29-1 to TRBJ2-7; a weak D match, TRBD1 (5 bases). The CDR3 is 12 amino acids. From germline, CDR1 is SQVTM and CDR2 ANQGSEA.

V usage is TRBV25-1 and J usage is TRBJ2-4, with D hard to call. The V end lost 3 bases, the J end lost 6 bases, and 15 bases lay between the germline ends. The CDR3 extends over 15 amino acids. From germline, CDR1 is MGHDK and CDR2 SYGVNS. The chain's CDR3 is CASSDDRGLRNIQYF. The CDR3 DNA sequence: TGTGCCAGCAGTGATGATCGTGGGTTAAGAAACATTCAGTACTTC.

The V gene is TRBV11-2, the J gene TRBJ1-2; 7 bases match TRBD1. CDR1 and CDR2 from the germline V gene are SGHAT and FQNNGV. This CDR3 contains 13 residues. V lost 4 bases, J lost 4 bases, and 3 bases stayed unmatched. CDR3 in DNA: TGTGCCAGCAGCTCGGACAGGATCTATGGCTACACCTTC. This encodes CASSSDRIYGYTF. Complete variable domain (other parts from reference TRBV11-2 and TRBJ1-2): EAGVAQSPRYKIIEKRQSVAFWCNPISGHATLYWYQQILGQGPKLLIQFQNNGVVDDSQLPKDRFSAERLKGVDSTLKIQPAKLEDSAVYLCASSSDRIYGYTFGSGTRLTVV.

There are a few counts of this clone. This chain joins TRBV4-3 and TRBJ2-5; no firm D call. Trimming pared 0 bases from V and 4 bases from J, leaving 15 bases between. There are 16 residues in the CDR3. CDR1 is LGHNA and CDR2 is YSLEER in the germline V gene. The CDR3 here is CASSQDLLSSRETQYF. CDR3 in DNA: TGCGCCAGCAGCCAAGATCTTCTTTCGTCCCGAGAGACCCAGTACTTC.

The V call is TRBV11-2, the J call TRBJ2-3, with a possible D match to TRBD1 (5 bases). V was clipped by 5 bases and J by 2 bases, with 11 bases between them. In germline, CDR1 is SGHAT, CDR2 FQNNGV. The CDR3 length is 14 residues. Here the CDR3 reads CASSPYGATDTQYF. CDR3 in DNA: TGTGCCAGCAGCCCCTATGGGGCCACAGATACGCAGTATTTT.

This clone has only a few counts. This chain links TRBV18 with TRBJ2-3; 9 nucleotides line up with TRBD1. This CDR3 spans 15 amino acids. Germline V gene sequence: CDR1 KGHSH, CDR2 LQKENI. V was clipped by 3 bases and J by 4 bases; unmatched bases: 5. CDR3 in amino acids: CASSPAGQGPDTQYF. The CDR3 DNA follows: TGTGCCAGCTCACCGGCGGGACAGGGCCCAGATACGCAGTATTTT.

This clone occurred a few times. The chain combines TRBV4-3 with TRBJ2-7, with 9 bases that match TRBD2. Per the germline V gene, CDR1 is LGHNA and CDR2 is YSLEER. The CDR3 has 15 residues. Trimming cost V 0 bases and J 3 bases; bases outside gene matches: 3. Written as DNA, the CDR3 is TGCGCCAGCAGCCAAGAGCGACTAGCGGTCTACGAGCAGTACTTC. It yields the protein CASSQERLAVYEQYF.

This clone turned up a few times. The chain joins TRBV2 to TRBJ2-3, with 8 bases aligning to TRBD1. The CDR3 sequence is 15 residues long. J was trimmed by 0 bases and V by 9 bases; bases with no gene match: 8. Germline CDR1 reads SNHLY; CDR2 reads FYNNEI. The CDR3 DNA sequence: TGTGCCAGTAGCCAGGGGGCCTCTAGCACAGATACGCAGTATTTT. Protein: CASSQGASSTDTQYF.

The V call is TRBV6-5, the J call TRBJ1-6; no reliable D call. V was trimmed by 2 bases and J by 10 bases, leaving 9 bases between them. The CDR3 contains 13 residues. Per germline, CDR1 MNHEY and CDR2 SVGAGI. The DNA of the CDR3 is TGTGCCAGCAGTTACCAGGTCCGATCACCCCTCCACTTT. This gives the protein CASSYQVRSPLHF.

This chain joins TRBV10-3 and TRBJ2-2; 9 nucleotides align to TRBD2. The CDR3 has 14 residues. The V segment lost 7 bases and the J segment 6 bases; nucleotides outside the gene matches: 6. The germline gives CDR1 ENHRY, CDR2 SYGVKD. The CDR3 spells CAITGLARSGELFF. In DNA, the CDR3 is TGTGCCATCACCGGACTAGCGCGATCCGGGGAGCTGTTTTTT.

This clone was observed a handful of times. The V gene is TRBV29-1, the J gene TRBJ1-1, with 7 bases identical to TRBD1. The germline V gene encodes CDR1 SQVTM and CDR2 ANQGSEA. After removal of 7 bases from V and 0 bases from J, the junction contained 8 bases not matched to a gene. CDR3 size: 14 residues. For the CDR3, the DNA is TGCAGCGCCATGGGACAGCTCATGAACACTGAAGCTTTCTTT. Its translation: CSAMGQLMNTEAFF.

The V call is TRBV7-2, the J call TRBJ2-2, with D unclear. Trimming took 2 bases from V and 1 from J, leaving 14 bases between them. There are 17 residues in the CDR3. Germline V gene data show CDR1 as SGHTA and CDR2 as FQGNSA. The CDR3 DNA reads as TGTGCCAGCAGCTTAATGCCGGGCCCCTTGAACACCGGGGAGCTGTTTTTT. This gives the protein CASSLMPGPLNTGELFF.

This clone occurred a few times. V and J are TRBV18 and TRBJ2-6, with no clear D. From germline, CDR1 is KGHSH and CDR2 LQKENI. The CDR3 is 15 residues long. V shed 3 bases and J shed 7 bases, with 13 bases lying between them. In nucleotides, the CDR3 is TGTGCCAGCTCACCGACGGGCCCTAAAGCCAACGTCCTGACTTTC. Protein: CASSPTGPKANVLTF.

This clone turned up a few times. V is TRBV25-1 and J is TRBJ1-6; TRBD1 matches at 11 bases. Germline loops: CDR1 MGHDK, CDR2 SYGVNS. J gave up 7 bases and V 6 bases, and 2 bases lay outside the gene matches. This CDR3 is built from 14 residues. The CDR3 is CASSRTGGNSPLHF. The CDR3 DNA follows: TGTGCCAGCAGCCGGACAGGGGGCAATTCACCCCTCCACTTT.